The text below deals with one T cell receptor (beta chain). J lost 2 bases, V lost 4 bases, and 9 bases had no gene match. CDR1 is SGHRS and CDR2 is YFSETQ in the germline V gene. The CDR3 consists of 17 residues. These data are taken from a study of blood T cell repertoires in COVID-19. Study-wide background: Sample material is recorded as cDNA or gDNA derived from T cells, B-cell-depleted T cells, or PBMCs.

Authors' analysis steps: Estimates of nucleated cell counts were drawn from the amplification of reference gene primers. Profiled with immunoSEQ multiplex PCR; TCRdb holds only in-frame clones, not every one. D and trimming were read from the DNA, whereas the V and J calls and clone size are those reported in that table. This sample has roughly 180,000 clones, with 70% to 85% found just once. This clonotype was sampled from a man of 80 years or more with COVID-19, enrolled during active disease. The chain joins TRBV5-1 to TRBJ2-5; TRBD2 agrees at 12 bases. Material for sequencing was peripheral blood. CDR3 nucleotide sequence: TGCGCCAGCAGCCCCGCGACTACTAGCGGGGGGCAAGAGACCCAGTACTTC. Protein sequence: CASSPATTSGGQETQYF.